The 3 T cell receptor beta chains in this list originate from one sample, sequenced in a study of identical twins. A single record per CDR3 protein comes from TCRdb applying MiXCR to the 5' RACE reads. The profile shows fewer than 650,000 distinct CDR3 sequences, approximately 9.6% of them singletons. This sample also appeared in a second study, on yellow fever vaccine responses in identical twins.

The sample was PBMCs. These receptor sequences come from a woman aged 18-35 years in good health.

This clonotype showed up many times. Here the CDR3 reads CSVERIGQGVTDTQYF. The CDR3 nucleotides read TGCAGCGTTGAGAGGATCGGACAGGGGGTCACAGATACGCAGTATTTT. The chain recombines TRBV29-1 with TRBJ2-3; 10 nucleotides agree with TRBD1. V lost 3 bases and J lost 2; bases outside the gene matches: 8. CDR1 is SQVTM and CDR2 is ANQGSEA in the germline V gene. The CDR3 extends over 16 amino acids.

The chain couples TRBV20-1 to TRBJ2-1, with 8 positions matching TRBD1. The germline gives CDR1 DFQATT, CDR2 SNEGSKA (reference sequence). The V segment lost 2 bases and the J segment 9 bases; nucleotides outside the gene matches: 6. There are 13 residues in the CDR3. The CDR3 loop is CSARLPGGGEQFF. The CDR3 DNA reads TGCAGTGCTAGACTCCCAGGGGGCGGTGAGCAGTTCTTC.

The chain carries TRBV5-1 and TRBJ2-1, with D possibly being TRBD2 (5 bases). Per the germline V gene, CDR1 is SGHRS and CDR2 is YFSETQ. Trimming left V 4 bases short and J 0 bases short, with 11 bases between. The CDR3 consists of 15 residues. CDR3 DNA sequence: TGCGCCAGCAGCCTTGAGCGGAGCTCCTACAATGAGCAGTTCTTC. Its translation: CASSLERSSYNEQFF.